This T cell receptor beta chain derives from a study of patients and donors after allogeneic stem cell transplantation (dated by TCRdb to the early 2020s). The library relied on RT-PCR. The sequencer listed for this sample is NextSeq 550. TCRdb reprocessed the public reads (quality trimming at Q25 with fastp, clone calling with MiXCR) and kept in-frame beta chains. Records with the same CDR3 protein are collapsed into one entry carrying the most frequent genes and DNA. The sample table records approximately 200,000 distinct CDR3 sequences; 40% to 45% of these occur just once. About 33% of the sample goes to the ten largest clones. The CDR3 goes from the cysteine to the phenylalanine over 14 residues. Only the CDR3 portion is preserved as DNA: 42 bases, with reading frame beginning at the first base. The V end loses 0 bases and the J end loses 6 bases, and a stretch of 9 bases separates them. The germline V gene (reference sequence) sets CDR1 to GTSNPN and CDR2 to SVGIG.

A remark on this clonotype: No cognate antigen has been identified for it. No clone much larger than this one lies a single base away; base qualities are absent.

This clonotype was sampled from a human donor who was either an allogeneic HSCT recipient or a stem cell or donor lymphocyte infusion donor (not recorded which). It is not recorded whose cells these are; they may come from a transplant donor. Sequencing was done on a sample of blood, either unsorted or a sorted T cell fraction (not recorded which). This sequence uses TRBV30 and TRBJ1-6; no confident D gene assignment can be made. The bases are TGTGCCTGGAGTGTAATGGACGGTAATTCACCCCTCCACTTT. This translates into CAWSVMDGNSPLHF.